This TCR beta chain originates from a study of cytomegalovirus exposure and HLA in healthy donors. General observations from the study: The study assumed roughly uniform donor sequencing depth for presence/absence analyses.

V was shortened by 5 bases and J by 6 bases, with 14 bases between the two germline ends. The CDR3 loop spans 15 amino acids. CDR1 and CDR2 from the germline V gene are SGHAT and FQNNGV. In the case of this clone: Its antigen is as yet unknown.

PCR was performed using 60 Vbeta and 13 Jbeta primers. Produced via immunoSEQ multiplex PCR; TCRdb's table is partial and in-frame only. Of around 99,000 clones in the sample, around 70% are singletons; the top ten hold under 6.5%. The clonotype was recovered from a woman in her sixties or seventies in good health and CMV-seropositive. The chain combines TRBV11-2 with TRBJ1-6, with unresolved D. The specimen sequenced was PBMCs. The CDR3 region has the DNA TGTGCCAGCAGCCTTCGCCCCCAGTCTAATTCACCCCTCCACTTT. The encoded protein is CASSLRPQSNSPLHF.